These 14 T cell receptor beta chains came from one sample sequenced in a study of blood T cell repertoires in COVID-19. Produced via immunoSEQ multiplex PCR; TCRdb's table is partial and in-frame only. This table has about 210,000 clones, about nine tenths appearing once. The sequenced sample consisted of PBMCs or T cells enriched from blood (not recorded which). The receptors stem from a man aged 25-45 years in a cohort exposed to, infected with or recovered from COVID-19 (not recorded which).

The chain uses TRBV28 and TRBJ1-6, with D perhaps TRBD1 (6 bases). Germline CDR1 reads MDHEN; CDR2 reads SYDVKM. The V gene lost 2 bases and the J gene lost 1 base, with 15 bases spanning the gap. This CDR3 comprises 18 residues. The CDR3 nucleotides are TGTGCCAGCAGTTTAGAGCAGGGGAGTGCGTCCTATAATTCACCCCTCCACTTT. Translated: CASSLEQGSASYNSPLHF.

The chain combines TRBV3-1 (or the pseudogene TRBV3-2) with TRBJ2-2; D is perhaps TRBD2 (7 bases). The CDR3 contains 15 residues. The ends were cut back, 0 bases at V and 4 bases at J, with 9 bases in the middle. From germline, CDR1 is LGHDT and CDR2 YNNKEL (reference sequence). The CDR3 region has the DNA TGTGCCAGCAGCCAAGAAGGGGGGGGCACCGGGGAGCTGTTTTTT. Translated, it gives CASSQEGGGTGELFF.

The genes are TRBV4-1 and TRBJ2-7; D gene unclear. Per the germline V gene, CDR1 is MGHRA and CDR2 is YSYEKL. V was shortened by 3 bases and J by 6 bases, with 12 bases between the two germline ends. The CDR3 consists of 13 residues. The CDR3 bases are TGCGCCAGCAGCCAGTATGGTTCGCGCGAGCAGTACTTC. Its translation: CASSQYGSREQYF.

The chain has TRBV19 and TRBJ2-3; D not resolved. Germline CDR1 reads LNHDA; CDR2 reads SQIVND (reference sequence). This CDR3 is 18 amino acids long. V gave up 5 bases and J gave up 2 bases, with 23 bases separating them. Here the CDR3 reads CASSATFPGSKLTDTQYF. In DNA form, the CDR3 reads TGTGCCAGTAGTGCGACTTTCCCCGGATCCAAACTCACAGATACGCAGTATTTT. The full variable domain, in which reference TRBV19 and TRBJ2-3 provide the parts outside the CDR3, is DGGITQSPKYLFRKEGQNVTLSCEQNLNHDAMYWYRQDPGQGLRLIYYSQIVNDFQKGDIAEGYSVSREKKESFPLTVTSAQKNPTAFYLCASSATFPGSKLTDTQYFGPGTRLTVL.

The rearrangement uses TRBV19 and TRBJ2-3; no clear D. V was pared by 3 bases and J by 0 bases, with 10 bases between. Germline V CDR1 and CDR2: LNHDA, SQIVND (reference sequence). The CDR3 has 15 residues. CDR3 sequence (DNA): TGTGCCAGTAGTATGGGCTCCTCGAGCACAGATACGCAGTATTTT. It codes for CASSMGSSSTDTQYF. Full variable domain (outside the CDR3, taken from reference TRBV19 and TRBJ2-3): DGGITQSPKYLFRKEGQNVTLSCEQNLNHDAMYWYRQDPGQGLRLIYYSQIVNDFQKGDIAEGYSVSREKKESFPLTVTSAQKNPTAFYLCASSMGSSSTDTQYFGPGTRLTVL.

In its sample, this clone was seen once. The chain's CDR3 is CASSVQWTGDSQFF. CDR3 coding DNA: TGTGCCAGCAGCGTACAGTGGACAGGGGATTCGCAGTTCTTC. The chain couples TRBV9 to TRBJ2-1; 9 bases agree with TRBD1. V gave up 1 base and J gave up 12 bases; unmatched junction bases: 8. In germline, CDR1 is SGDLS, CDR2 YYNGEE. This CDR3 is 14 amino acids long.

This clone was seen just once. In DNA, the CDR3 is TGTGCCAGCTCACCCGGGGGGTTGGCCTACGAGCAGTACTTC. As protein: CASSPGGLAYEQYF. J is TRBJ2-7 and V is TRBV18; 7 bases agree with TRBD2. Germline CDR1 and CDR2: KGHSH and LQKENI. Trimming took 3 bases from V and 2 from J; bases not matched to a gene: 4. The CDR3 length is 14 residues.

This clone has a count of ten or more. This chain connects TRBV28 to TRBJ1-5, with D tentatively TRBD1 (5 bases). The CDR3 extends over 16 amino acids. The germline CDR1 and CDR2 sequences are MDHEN and SYDVKM. V gave up 5 bases and J gave up 0 bases, with 14 bases separating them. The CDR3 sequence is CASSPRTGNSNQPQHF. CDR3 sequence (DNA): TGTGCCAGCAGTCCACGAACAGGTAATAGCAATCAGCCCCAGCATTTT.

The chain recombines TRBV4-1 with TRBJ2-1; 10 bases are shared with TRBD2. The CDR3 totals 17 residues. Germline V gene data show CDR1 as MGHRA and CDR2 as YSYEKL. The junction had 10 bases not matched to a gene; V was cut back by 3 bases and J by 5 bases. The CDR3 reads CASSHPAGTSVNNEQFF. The CDR3 coding sequence is TGCGCCAGCAGCCATCCCGCCGGGACTAGCGTTAACAATGAGCAGTTCTTC.

The rearrangement joins TRBV2 to TRBJ1-5; tentatively, D is TRBD1 (6 bases). Germline values: CDR1 SNHLY, CDR2 FYNNEI. This CDR3 spans 19 amino acids. The germline V and J ends were trimmed by 6 bases and 11 bases, with 35 bases remaining between them. The CDR3 protein is CASRAPLGDRAGVPGTQHF. Written as DNA, the CDR3 is TGTGCCAGCAGAGCCCCGCTCGGAGACCGAGCAGGGGTCCCCGGCACCCAGCATTTT.

The chain has TRBV9 and TRBJ2-2; 14 nucleotides agree with TRBD2. The germline V gene encodes CDR1 SGDLS and CDR2 YYNGEE. V lost 2 bases, J lost 0 bases, and 9 bases stayed unmatched. The CDR3 covers 20 residues. This CDR3 reads CASSVLPGLAGAPNTGELFF. As DNA, the CDR3 is TGTGCCAGCAGCGTCCTTCCGGGACTAGCGGGAGCCCCGAACACCGGGGAGCTGTTTTTT.

This clone is a singleton in its sample. The J gene is TRBJ2-5, the V gene TRBV3-1 (or the pseudogene TRBV3-2); D is perhaps TRBD1 (5 bases). Germline-derived CDR1 and CDR2 are LGHDT and YNNKEL (reference sequence). Trimming cost V 2 bases and J 5 bases, with 21 bases left between them. There are 17 residues in the CDR3. Here the CDR3 reads CASSQLPQWVSGETQYF. CDR3 DNA sequence: TGTGCCAGCAGCCAACTCCCTCAGTGGGTGTCAGGGGAGACCCAGTACTTC.

This rearrangement joins TRBV10-3 to TRBJ2-5; D perhaps matches TRBD2 (7 bases). Per the germline V gene, CDR1 is ENHRY and CDR2 is SYGVKD. The CDR3 covers 16 residues. Trimming cost V 9 bases and J 3 bases, with 23 bases left between them. CDR3 sequence reads: CAISPGGLSGEETQYF. The CDR3 DNA sequence: TGTGCCATTTCCCCCGGGGGGCTATCAGGAGAAGAGACCCAGTACTTC.

The rearrangement joins TRBV6-4 to TRBJ2-1; TRBD2 matches at 14 bases. Germline CDR1 and CDR2: MRHNA and SNTAGT. CDR3 size: 20 residues. V lost 4 bases, J lost 4 bases, and 15 bases stayed unmatched. The CDR3 DNA reads as TGTGCCAGCAGTGCCTCCAACCGACTAGCGGGAGGGGGGGGTTACAATGAGCAGTTCTTC. This encodes CASSASNRLAGGGGYNEQFF.